These 31 T cell receptor beta chains share one sample of origin, sequenced in a study of shared clonotypes between healthy human individuals. Terminally differentiated effector memory CD45RA+ cells were left out of the naive CD8 fraction, which was CD45RO-negative and positively selected for CCR7. The data were produced by immunoSEQ multiplex PCR, yet TCRdb's version contains in-frame clones alone and is incomplete. Of millions of clones detected, just under 95% appear once; the ten largest clones hold 0.9% to 1.4%. The sample consisted of naive CD8+ T cells sorted from blood. The receptors come from a man aged 18 to 30 in good health.

The chain carries TRBV9 and TRBJ1-1; D not resolved. Trimming took 1 base from V and 6 from J, leaving 16 bases between them. CDR3 length: 15 amino acids. CDR1 is SGDLS and CDR2 is YYNGEE in the germline V gene. CDR3 DNA sequence: TGTGCCAGCAGCGTATCTGGACGGCTGGGGTCTGAAGCTTTCTTT. Its translation: CASSVSGRLGSEAFF.

The chain carries TRBV30 and TRBJ1-2; D might be TRBD1 (6 bases). Looked up from germline, CDR1 is GTSNPN and CDR2 is SVGIG (reference sequence). The ends were cut back, 5 bases at V and 5 bases at J, with 15 bases in the middle. CDR3 length equals 13 residues. The CDR3 DNA follows: TGTGCCTGGGGGCCGACAGGAATTTATGGCTACACCTTC. Protein: CAWGPTGIYGYTF.

This rearrangement joins TRBV7-9 to TRBJ2-7; 9 bases align to TRBD2. This CDR3 is 14 amino acids long. V lost 3 bases and J lost 7; bases outside the gene matches: 7. Germline CDR1 is SEHNR and CDR2 is FQNEAQ (reference sequence). Here the CDR3 DNA reads TGTGCCAGCAGCTTCGCGGGGGGGCCTCAGGAGCAGTACTTC. Translation: CASSFAGGPQEQYF.

This clone was observed a single time. The chain uses TRBV2 and TRBJ1-6, with 11 bases lining up with TRBD1. The V and J ends lost 2 bases and 6 bases, in that order; junction bases with no gene match: 6. Germline assignment: CDR1 SNHLY and CDR2 FYNNEI. The CDR3 runs 17 residues. The chain's CDR3 is CASSETRTGGVNSPLHF. In nucleotides, the CDR3 is TGTGCCAGCAGTGAAACGCGGACAGGGGGCGTTAATTCACCCCTCCACTTT. The full variable domain, its missing parts supplied by reference TRBV2 and TRBJ1-6, is EPEVTQTPSHQVTQMGQEVILRCVPISNHLYFYWYRQILGQKVEFLVSFYNNEISEKSEIFDDQFSVERPDGSNFTLKIRSTKLEDSAMYFCASSETRTGGVNSPLHFGNGTRLTVT.

J is TRBJ2-7 and V is TRBV11-2, with unresolved D. The V gene lost 4 bases and the J gene lost 2 bases, with 21 bases spanning the gap. The CDR3 extends over 17 amino acids. Germline assignment: CDR1 SGHAT and CDR2 FQNNGV. This CDR3 reads CASSSSTPDRTPYEQYF. The CDR3 DNA follows: TGTGCCAGCAGCTCCTCAACCCCGGACCGAACTCCCTACGAGCAGTACTTC.

This chain connects TRBV4-3 to TRBJ2-3; either TRBD1 or TRBD2 may fit D (5 bases each). Germline V gives CDR1 LGHNA, CDR2 YSLEER. Trimming removed 0 bases from V and 5 bases from J, with 18 bases in between. This CDR3 is built from 17 residues. CDR3 bases: TGCGCCAGCAGCCAAGATTTCTTGGGTACGGGGCGAGATACGCAGTATTTT. Its translation is CASSQDFLGTGRDTQYF.

This clone occurred once. Other DNA variants within this sample encode the same CDR3. The chain uses TRBV6-1 and TRBJ1-3; no clear D. Germline values: CDR1 MNHNS, CDR2 SASEGT. The CDR3 covers 16 residues. V was shortened by 0 bases and J by 2 bases, with 11 bases between the two germline ends. The CDR3 loop reads CASSEALEGTGNTIYF. CDR3 in DNA: TGTGCCAGCAGTGAAGCGCTCGAGGGTACTGGAAACACCATATATTTT.

V usage is TRBV19 and J usage is TRBJ2-7, with 7 bases aligning to TRBD1. Trimming cost V 1 base and J 4 bases; bases outside gene matches: 10. CDR3 length: 16 amino acids. CDR1 and CDR2 (germline): LNHDA, SQIVND (reference sequence). The CDR3 DNA reads as TGTGCCAGTAGTATAGCCATGGCGCAGGGGGATTACGAGCAGTACTTC. Translating it yields CASSIAMAQGDYEQYF.

The chain recombines TRBV7-9 with TRBJ2-1; D may be TRBD2 (5 bases). The V end lost 5 bases, the J end lost 3 bases, and 17 bases lay between the germline ends. CDR1 is SEHNR, CDR2 FQNEAQ, per germline (reference sequence). The CDR3 length is 16 residues. CDR3 DNA sequence: TGTGCCAGCAGCCTCCCCCAAACTAGTTACTACAATGAGCAGTTCTTC. This encodes CASSLPQTSYYNEQFF.

The chain couples TRBV5-1 to TRBJ1-4, with a possible D match to TRBD1 (5 bases). CDR1 and CDR2 (germline): SGHRS, YFSETQ. The CDR3 runs to 12 residues. V was clipped by 3 bases and J by 12 bases, with 12 bases between them. The CDR3 DNA is TGCGCCAGCAGCTGGGACTACCGAGAACTGTTTTTT. Protein product: CASSWDYRELFF.

This rearrangement joins TRBV2 to TRBJ2-3, with TRBD1 as a possible D gene (5 bases). The CDR3 has 15 amino acids. Germline CDR1 reads SNHLY; CDR2 reads FYNNEI. Deletions cut 1 base from V and 4 bases from J, with 12 bases between. Written as DNA, the CDR3 is TGTGCCAGCAGTGAAGTGGTTAGCAGGGCAGATACGCAGTATTTT. It codes for CASSEVVSRADTQYF.

The genes are TRBV7-9 and TRBJ2-2; D is ambiguous. The CDR3 totals 15 residues. V lost 2 bases to trimming and J lost 3 bases, with 10 bases between them. Germline CDR1 and CDR2: SEHNR and FQNEAQ (reference sequence). Here the CDR3 reads CASSLRPYYTGELFF. Written as DNA, the CDR3 is TGTGCCAGCAGCTTAAGGCCCTACTACACCGGGGAGCTGTTTTTT.

As regards this clone: Other DNA sequences in the same sample also yield this CDR3. The chain recombines TRBV27 with TRBJ2-7; 8 nucleotides match TRBD2. Trimming took 0 bases from V and 0 from J; bases not matched to a gene: 4. Germline CDR1 and CDR2: MNHEY and SMNVEV (reference sequence). The CDR3 loop spans 16 amino acids. CDR3 residues: CASSLSPGTSSYEQYF. DNA of the CDR3: TGTGCCAGCAGTTTATCGCCCGGGACTAGCTCCTACGAGCAGTACTTC.

This chain uses TRBV28 with TRBJ1-3; D is ambiguous. V gave up 2 bases and J gave up 0 bases, with 8 bases separating them. The CDR3 consists of 15 residues. Germline lookup yields CDR1 MDHEN and CDR2 SYDVKM. DNA for the CDR3: TGTGCCAGCAGTTTAGAGGCAGGCTCTGGAAACACCATATATTTT. Translated, it gives CASSLEAGSGNTIYF.

The J gene is TRBJ2-7, the V gene TRBV7-9; either TRBD1 or TRBD2 may supply D (6 bases each). V lost 7 bases, J lost 3 bases, and 10 bases lay in between. CDR1 and CDR2 from the germline V gene are SEHNR and FQNEAQ (reference sequence). This CDR3 spans 12 amino acids. The CDR3 region is CASTKGGYEQYF. The CDR3 DNA reads as TGTGCCAGCACCAAGGGGGGCTACGAGCAGTACTTC.

The rearrangement uses TRBV6-1 and TRBJ2-7; no clear D gene. The ends were cut back, 6 bases at V and 9 bases at J, with 18 bases in the middle. There are 13 residues in the CDR3. Germline CDR1 MNHNS, CDR2 SASEGT. The CDR3 bases are TGTGCCAGCAGCCCAATTGGGCAGCCTTGGCAGTACTTC. This sequence encodes CASSPIGQPWQYF.

Of note for this clone: The same CDR3 is also encoded by other DNA sequences in this sample. The gene calls are TRBV5-6 and TRBJ2-2; TRBD1 matches at 8 bases. The ends lost 2 bases at V and 8 bases at J; junction bases unmatched: 2. The CDR3 runs 13 residues. Germline-derived CDR1 and CDR2 are SGHDT and YYEEEE. For the CDR3, the DNA is TGTGCCAGCAGCTTAGGACAGGGTGGGGAGCTGTTTTTT. Translation: CASSLGQGGELFF.

The J gene is TRBJ2-3, the V gene TRBV9; perhaps TRBD2 as D (5 bases). V shed 0 bases and J shed 2 bases, with 10 bases lying between them. The germline V gene has CDR1 SGDLS and CDR2 YYNGEE. This CDR3 is 15 amino acids long. This CDR3 reads CASSVDGSPTDTQYF. CDR3 sequence (DNA): TGTGCCAGCAGCGTAGATGGGAGCCCCACAGATACGCAGTATTTT.

This chain uses TRBV21-1 with TRBJ2-7; TRBD1, the D gene given by the table, was not confirmed from the DNA. TRBV21-1 has pseudogene status. This CDR3 contains 16 residues. The CDR3 loop is CASSTSRQGTHYEQYF. CDR3 DNA: TGTGCCAGCAGCACATCTCGGCAGGGGACACACTACGAGCAGTACTTC.

Concerning this clone: The identical CDR3 is also encoded by other nucleotide sequences in the sample. This chain uses TRBV4-1 with TRBJ1-3; perhaps TRBD1 as D (6 bases). Germline loops: CDR1 MGHRA, CDR2 YSYEKL. Between the trimmed V and J ends, which lost 1 base and 3 bases, there was a span of 10 bases. The CDR3 contains 15 residues. The CDR3 region has the DNA TGCGCCAGCAGCCAAGTGGGGGGCTTTGGAAACACCATATATTTT. This translates into CASSQVGGFGNTIYF.

The V call is TRBV11-2, the J call TRBJ2-3; 11 bases align to TRBD1. With V trimmed by 3 bases and J by 2 bases, 4 bases remained unmatched. Germline V gives CDR1 SGHAT, CDR2 FQNNGV. This CDR3 spans 16 amino acids. The CDR3 sequence: CASSFRTGGLTDTQYF. CDR3 coding DNA: TGTGCCAGCAGCTTTCGGACAGGGGGCCTCACAGATACGCAGTATTTT. The variable domain in full, completed from reference TRBV11-2 and TRBJ2-3, reads EAGVAQSPRYKIIEKRQSVAFWCNPISGHATLYWYQQILGQGPKLLIQFQNNGVVDDSQLPKDRFSAERLKGVDSTLKIQPAKLEDSAVYLCASSFRTGGLTDTQYFGPGTRLTVL.

A word on this clone: This sample includes further DNA sequences coding for the same CDR3. J is TRBJ2-7 and V is TRBV27; 8 nucleotides match TRBD2. Germline values: CDR1 MNHEY, CDR2 SMNVEV (reference sequence). V lost 6 bases to trimming and J lost 0 bases; unmatched junction nucleotides: 10. This CDR3 comprises 16 residues. The CDR3 is CASSPSAGASSYEQYF. Here the CDR3 DNA reads TGTGCCAGCAGCCCCTCAGCGGGAGCTTCCTCCTACGAGCAGTACTTC.

This clone was observed once. The V gene is TRBV2, the J gene TRBJ2-7, with unresolved D. Germline-derived CDR1 and CDR2 are SNHLY and FYNNEI. The germline V and J ends were trimmed by 3 bases and 5 bases, with 14 bases remaining between them. The CDR3 extends over 14 amino acids. In DNA form, the CDR3 reads TGTGCCAGCAGTGAGGCCAACCGTTACGACGAGCAGTACTTC. This encodes CASSEANRYDEQYF.

The chain links TRBV25-1 to TRBJ1-1, with TRBD1 as a possible D gene (5 bases). V lost 8 bases and J lost 0, with 7 bases in between. CDR3 length: 12 amino acids. In germline, CDR1 is MGHDK, CDR2 SYGVNS. The CDR3 loop is CASEGLNTEAFF. CDR3 nucleotide sequence: TGTGCCAGCGAGGGGTTGAACACTGAAGCTTTCTTT.

V and J are TRBV7-9 and TRBJ2-7; 12 bases line up with TRBD1. The ends lost 6 bases at V and 5 bases at J; junction bases unmatched: 8. CDR3 length: 15 amino acids. Germline V lookup: CDR1 SEHNR, CDR2 FQNEAQ (reference sequence). As DNA, the CDR3 is TGTGCCAGCAGACCGGGACAGGGGGCAAACGACGAGCAGTACTTC. Encoded protein: CASRPGQGANDEQYF.

This clone was observed a few times. This chain links TRBV30 with TRBJ2-2; 8 bases match TRBD2. Germline CDR1 and CDR2: GTSNPN and SVGIG (reference sequence). Trimming took 4 bases from V and 3 from J; bases not matched to a gene: 4. The CDR3 is made up of 14 amino acids. CDR3: CAWTETSDTGELFF. The CDR3 DNA is TGTGCCTGGACTGAGACTAGCGACACCGGGGAGCTGTTTTTT.

This clone was detected once. The CDR3 bases are TGTGCCAGCGGCACCCGGTTCTTC. This translates into CASGTRFF. The chain links TRBV21-1 to TRBJ2-1; the D call in the table, TRBD2, was not verified against the DNA. TRBV21-1 is a pseudogene locus. This CDR3 is 8 amino acids long.

This clone was seen a single time. The chain is built from TRBV5-6 and TRBJ2-5, with 8 positions matching TRBD2. This CDR3 spans 14 amino acids. The trim removed 5 bases at V and 1 base at J, leaving 4 bases unmatched. Germline V gene lookup returns CDR1 SGHDT and CDR2 YYEEEE. CDR3 nucleotides: TGTGCCAGCAGGGGCGGGGGGTCCCAAGAGACCCAGTACTTC. Residues: CASRGGGSQETQYF.

The rearrangement links TRBV18 to TRBJ1-1, with D unresolved. In germline, CDR1 is KGHSH, CDR2 LQKENI. The CDR3 runs 12 residues. Trimming cost V 2 bases and J 10 bases, with 11 bases left between them. The CDR3 spells CASSPEGLGAFF. The CDR3 nucleotides read TGTGCCAGCTCACCAGAGGGCCTCGGAGCTTTCTTT.

The rearrangement joins TRBV7-2 to TRBJ2-7, with 7 bases identical to TRBD2. In germline, CDR1 is SGHTA, CDR2 FQGNSA. With 4 bases clipped from V and 2 bases from J, the junction kept 2 bases outside the gene matches. The CDR3 has 13 residues. DNA of the CDR3: TGTGCCAGCAGCTCTACTAGCGCCTACGAGCAGTACTTC. Translated, it gives CASSSTSAYEQYF.

The chain combines TRBV5-1 with TRBJ2-7; the match to TRBD1 covers 7 bases. There are 16 residues in the CDR3. The junction had 15 bases not matched to a gene; V was cut back by 4 bases and J by 5 bases. Germline CDR1 is SGHRS and CDR2 is YFSETQ. This CDR3 reads CASSQRDSPLDDEQYF. The CDR3 bases are TGCGCCAGCAGCCAGAGGGACAGCCCTTTGGACGACGAGCAGTACTTC.